Each of the 10 T cell receptor beta chains below was sequenced from the same sample in a study of vaccination and CD4 T cells after COVID-19. Their antigen targets remain unknown. The study sequenced cultured CD4+ T cell DNA using the Oncomine TCR Beta short-read assay. TCRdb processed the PCR reads anew with MiXCR; each CDR3 protein has one entry. The sample lists 7,000 or so distinct CDR3 sequences, roughly 35% occurring once. Described treatment: approximately 9-day PBMC culture with coronavirus spike peptide pools or control peptides (ViraFEST assay). One should note that the unexposed donor's CD4+ T cells were collected before the COVID-19 pandemic (2011-2018). The sequencing sample was made of CD4+ T cells from blood, cultured in vitro. The receptors were gathered from a human donor in good health.

This chain connects TRBV12-3 or TRBV12-4 to TRBJ1-5; TRBD1 matches at 8 bases. The CDR3 length is 14 residues. V lost 6 bases and J lost 4; bases outside the gene matches: 5. The CDR3 sequence: CASSPDRGNQPQHF. The CDR3 DNA is TGTGCCAGCAGCCCCGACAGGGGAAATCAGCCCCAGCATTTT.

The chain joins TRBV20-1 to TRBJ1-5, with TRBD1 as a possible D gene (5 bases). CDR3 size: 13 residues. Germline lookup yields CDR1 DFQATT and CDR2 SNEGSKA (reference sequence). V lost 3 bases and J lost 6, with 12 bases in between. The CDR3 region is CSARLGVRQPQHF. The CDR3 bases are TGCAGTGCTAGGTTGGGGGTACGTCAGCCCCAGCATTTT.

This clonotype was found a few times. The V call is TRBV20-1, the J call TRBJ1-5; possibly TRBD1 for D (6 bases). V lost 6 bases, J lost 1 base, and 13 bases lay in between. The CDR3 extends over 14 amino acids. Germline values: CDR1 DFQATT, CDR2 SNEGSKA (reference sequence). CDR3 region: CSAWTVSSNQPQHF. The CDR3, as DNA: TGCAGTGCCTGGACAGTGTCCAGCAATCAGCCCCAGCATTTT.

The chain recombines TRBV6-1 with TRBJ1-5, with D perhaps TRBD1 (6 bases). This CDR3 spans 12 amino acids. The germline V gene has CDR1 MNHNS and CDR2 SASEGT. Trimming pared 6 bases from V and 7 bases from J, leaving 10 bases between. CDR3 nucleotide sequence: TGTGCCAGCAGCACAGGGTTACAGCCCCAGCATTTT. It codes for CASSTGLQPQHF.

The chain joins TRBV6-1 to TRBJ1-1; D gene ambiguous. This CDR3 spans 11 amino acids. Deletions cut 3 bases from V and 11 bases from J, with 10 bases between. Germline CDR1 is MNHNS and CDR2 is SASEGT. The CDR3 sequence: CASSDDGRAFF. DNA of the CDR3: TGTGCCAGCAGTGACGATGGACGGGCTTTCTTT.

V is TRBV6-1 and J is TRBJ1-1; 7 bases align to TRBD1. In germline, CDR1 is MNHNS, CDR2 SASEGT. This CDR3 has 12 amino acids. Unmatched junction bases numbered 4, after V lost 7 bases and J lost 5 bases. CDR3 nucleotides: TGTGCCAGCACGACAGGGAGGACTGAAGCTTTCTTT. It is translated as CASTTGRTEAFF.

The chain employs TRBV4-2 and TRBJ2-1; weak D call: TRBD2 (6 bases). V lost 1 base and J lost 4, with 23 bases in between. CDR3 length equals 19 residues. CDR1 and CDR2 from the germline V gene are LGHNA and YNFKEQ. The CDR3 loop is CASSQVIVEGSGNYNEQFF. The CDR3 nucleotides read TGTGCCAGCAGCCAAGTAATAGTGGAGGGGTCGGGTAATTACAATGAGCAGTTCTTC.

J is TRBJ1-2 and V is TRBV20-1; D is unresolved. There are 16 residues in the CDR3. V dropped 5 bases and J dropped 0 bases, with 19 bases sitting between them. Germline lookup yields CDR1 DFQATT and CDR2 SNEGSKA (reference sequence). CDR3 bases: TGCAGTGCTGGGCCCGGACGGATCCGGGCTAACTATGGCTACACCTTC. Amino acid sequence: CSAGPGRIRANYGYTF.

This chain connects TRBV19 to TRBJ1-5, with 9 bases aligning to TRBD1. V lost 6 bases to trimming and J lost 1 base; unmatched junction nucleotides: 16. Per the germline V gene, CDR1 is LNHDA and CDR2 is SQIVND (reference sequence). This CDR3 has 19 residues. The CDR3 coding sequence is TGTGCCAGTAGCCGACAGGGGGTTATAAGCTCTGAAAGCAATCAGCCCCAGCATTTT. Encoded protein: CASSRQGVISSESNQPQHF.

The chain employs TRBV20-1 and TRBJ2-5; D may be TRBD1 (6 bases). Germline V gene lookup returns CDR1 DFQATT and CDR2 SNEGSKA (reference sequence). This CDR3 spans 12 amino acids. Trimming shortened V by 2 bases and J by 3 bases, and 7 bases separated the two germline ends. The CDR3 spells CSARPGEETQYF. CDR3 nucleotide sequence: TGCAGTGCTAGACCAGGGGAAGAGACCCAGTACTTC.